Listed below are T cell receptor beta chains from one sample, sequenced in a study of T cells in tumors after PD-1 blockade. Assay: immunoSEQ multiplex PCR; the TCRdb copy retains only in-frame clones and omits some. This table holds 2,000 to 3,000 clones, around 69% found once. The starting material was tumor tissue, obtained after anti-PD-1 treatment. These receptors all come from a human donor with basal cell carcinoma. Both conserved end residues are part of each CDR3. Fields, in order: J gene, V gene, clone size, D gene, CDR3 DNA, CDR3 protein. D genes are given only for firm matches. Size values are once, few and many counts, or a class for expanded clones, and some rows have none.

j_call: TRBJ2-2; v_call: TRBV5-1; clone_size: -; d_call: -; cdr3_nt: TGCGCCAGCAGCCCCTACACAGAAACGAACACCGGGGAGCTGTTTTTT; cdr3_aa: CASSPYTETNTGELFF
j_call: TRBJ2-1; v_call: TRBV6-5; clone_size: once; d_call: -; cdr3_nt: TGTGCCAGCAGTTCCGGCACGAGGTCGCAGGTCTTC; cdr3_aa: CASSSGTRSQVF
j_call: TRBJ2-7; v_call: TRBV3-1/TRBV3-2; clone_size: -; d_call: TRBD1; cdr3_nt: TGTGCCAGCAGCTATCCCGGGACAGGGAACGAGCAGTACTTC; cdr3_aa: CASSYPGTGNEQYF
j_call: TRBJ1-4; v_call: TRBV3-1/TRBV3-2; clone_size: -; d_call: -; cdr3_nt: TGTGCCAGCAGCCAAGTCGGACAAGGGGAAAAACTGTTTTTT; cdr3_aa: CASSQVGQGEKLFF
j_call: TRBJ1-1; v_call: TRBV28; clone_size: once; d_call: TRBD1; cdr3_nt: TGTGCCAGCAGGTTGACAGGGAGCACTGAAGCTTTCTTT; cdr3_aa: CASRLTGSTEAFF
j_call: TRBJ1-2; v_call: TRBV28; clone_size: -; d_call: -; cdr3_nt: TGTGCCAGCAGTTCCTCAAAGTATGGCTACACCTTC; cdr3_aa: CASSSSKYGYTF
j_call: TRBJ1-2; v_call: TRBV3-1/TRBV3-2; clone_size: -; d_call: -; cdr3_nt: TGTGCCAGCAGCCAAGATTTTCCAGGGACTAAGGGCTACACCTTC; cdr3_aa: CASSQDFPGTKGYTF
j_call: TRBJ2-5; v_call: TRBV5-4; clone_size: -; d_call: -; cdr3_nt: TGTGCCAGCAGCTTGGAAACAGGAAGAGAGACCCAGTACTTC; cdr3_aa: CASSLETGRETQYF
j_call: TRBJ2-1; v_call: TRBV2; clone_size: few; d_call: -; cdr3_nt: TGTGCCAGCCTCGGGGGGCGGGGTGCCCTGAGAAATGAGCAGTTCTTC; cdr3_aa: CASLGGRGALRNEQFF
j_call: TRBJ1-3; v_call: TRBV28; clone_size: -; d_call: TRBD1; cdr3_nt: TGTGCCAGCAGTGGCTGGACAGGGGGAAACACCATATATTTT; cdr3_aa: CASSGWTGGNTIYF
j_call: TRBJ1-5; v_call: TRBV5-5; clone_size: -; d_call: -; cdr3_nt: TGTGCCAGCAGCTTAGCTACAGGTGTAGCGGGTCAGCCCCAGCATTTT; cdr3_aa: CASSLATGVAGQPQHF
j_call: TRBJ1-4; v_call: TRBV6-5; clone_size: -; d_call: -; cdr3_nt: TGTGCCAGCAGTTACAACGGGTTCAAGGAACTGTTTTTT; cdr3_aa: CASSYNGFKELFF
j_call: TRBJ2-1; v_call: TRBV2; clone_size: -; d_call: -; cdr3_nt: TGTGCCAGCAGATCCTGGGGTGCGGAGGAGCAGTTCTTC; cdr3_aa: CASRSWGAEEQFF
j_call: TRBJ2-1; v_call: TRBV11-1; clone_size: -; d_call: -; cdr3_nt: TGTGCCAGCAGCTCAGAATCGGGACTGGCTAACAATGAGCAGTTCTTC; cdr3_aa: CASSSESGLANNEQFF
j_call: TRBJ1-4; v_call: TRBV28; clone_size: few; d_call: -; cdr3_nt: TGTGCCGGCAGCTGGTCCTTTAATGAAAAACTGTTTTTT; cdr3_aa: CAGSWSFNEKLFF
j_call: TRBJ1-3; v_call: TRBV7-8; clone_size: -; d_call: TRBD1; cdr3_nt: TGTGCCAGCAGCTTAGCCGACAGGGGACGTGGAAACACCATATATTTT; cdr3_aa: CASSLADRGRGNTIYF
j_call: TRBJ2-5; v_call: TRBV29-1; clone_size: -; d_call: -; cdr3_nt: TGCAGCGTTATGGACTGGGACGCGGAGACCCAGTACTTC; cdr3_aa: CSVMDWDAETQYF
j_call: TRBJ2-1; v_call: TRBV5-1; clone_size: -; d_call: TRBD2; cdr3_nt: TGCGCCAGCAACGAGGGAGGGCCCCACAATGAGCAGTTCTTC; cdr3_aa: CASNEGGPHNEQFF
j_call: TRBJ1-2; v_call: TRBV6-2/TRBV6-3; clone_size: -; d_call: -; cdr3_nt: TGTGCCAGCAGTTACAGGAGGGGCACTACTAACTATGGCTACACCTTC; cdr3_aa: CASSYRRGTTNYGYTF
j_call: TRBJ1-2; v_call: TRBV7-9; clone_size: -; d_call: -; cdr3_nt: TGTGCCAGCAGCCAATCACAGGGCGGCTACACCTTC; cdr3_aa: CASSQSQGGYTF
j_call: TRBJ2-3; v_call: TRBV11-3; clone_size: -; d_call: -; cdr3_nt: TGTGCCAGCAGGTCCTCTCCGAGGAAAGATACGCAGTATTTT; cdr3_aa: CASRSSPRKDTQYF
j_call: TRBJ1-2; v_call: TRBV5-4; clone_size: -; d_call: TRBD1; cdr3_nt: TGTGCCAGCAGCTCGACAGGGGCCTATGGCTACACCTTC; cdr3_aa: CASSSTGAYGYTF
j_call: TRBJ2-7; v_call: TRBV6-5; clone_size: -; d_call: TRBD1; cdr3_nt: TGTGCCAGCAGTTTTTCACCGGACAGGGCCCACGAGCAGTACTTC; cdr3_aa: CASSFSPDRAHEQYF
j_call: TRBJ2-7; v_call: TRBV3-1/TRBV3-2; clone_size: few; d_call: -; cdr3_nt: TGTGCCAGCAGCTCTTATACAGGGTTTGCCTACGAGCAGTACTTC; cdr3_aa: CASSSYTGFAYEQYF
j_call: TRBJ2-7; v_call: TRBV7-9; clone_size: -; d_call: -; cdr3_nt: TGTGCCAGCGGCGACGGTTCCTACGAGCAGTACTTC; cdr3_aa: CASGDGSYEQYF
j_call: TRBJ1-6; v_call: TRBV9; clone_size: few; d_call: -; cdr3_nt: TGTGCCAGCAGCGTAGCGGGAAATCGTCCCCATAATTCACCCCTCCACTTT; cdr3_aa: CASSVAGNRPHNSPLHF
j_call: TRBJ1-4; v_call: TRBV7-9; clone_size: -; d_call: TRBD1; cdr3_nt: TGTGCCAGCAGCCTGGGACAGATTAATGAAAAACTGTTTTTT; cdr3_aa: CASSLGQINEKLFF
j_call: TRBJ2-7; v_call: TRBV7-8; clone_size: -; d_call: TRBD1; cdr3_nt: TGTGCCAGCAGCGATCGACAGGGTCGGTACGAGCAGTACTTC; cdr3_aa: CASSDRQGRYEQYF
j_call: TRBJ2-7; v_call: TRBV12-2; clone_size: -; d_call: -; cdr3_nt: TGTGCAAGTCGCCCAGGAAGTGTCACCAACTACGAGCAGTACTTC; cdr3_aa: CASRPGSVTNYEQYF
j_call: TRBJ2-2; v_call: TRBV5-1; clone_size: -; d_call: -; cdr3_nt: TGCGCCAGCAGCTTGGCTGGGCTGGGGGCTAGCAACACCGGGGAGCTGTTTTTT; cdr3_aa: CASSLAGLGASNTGELFF
j_call: TRBJ2-4; v_call: TRBV19; clone_size: -; d_call: TRBD1; cdr3_nt: TGTGCCAGTAGTAGGGGACAGGGGAAGTACTTC; cdr3_aa: CASSRGQGKYF
j_call: TRBJ1-1; v_call: TRBV18; clone_size: once; d_call: TRBD1; cdr3_nt: TGTGCCAGCTCACCACGGACAGGGCGAGGTAACACTGAAGCTTTCTTT; cdr3_aa: CASSPRTGRGNTEAFF
j_call: TRBJ2-7; v_call: TRBV7-2; clone_size: few; d_call: TRBD1; cdr3_nt: TGTGCCAGCAGCTCACTTCCCGGGACAGTCTACGAGCAGTACTTC; cdr3_aa: CASSSLPGTVYEQYF
j_call: TRBJ1-2; v_call: TRBV19; clone_size: -; d_call: TRBD1; cdr3_nt: TGTGCCAGTAGTATGGGACAGTACCGCTACACCTTC; cdr3_aa: CASSMGQYRYTF
j_call: TRBJ1-5; v_call: TRBV6-6; clone_size: -; d_call: TRBD1; cdr3_nt: TGTGCCAGCCGGGACAGGGTCTTCCAGCCCCAGCATTTT; cdr3_aa: CASRDRVFQPQHF
j_call: TRBJ2-3; v_call: TRBV7-8; clone_size: -; d_call: TRBD2; cdr3_nt: TGTGCCAGCAGCTTAGCCGCGGCTAGCGGGAGTAATAAGGCGTTAACAGATACGCAGTATTTT; cdr3_aa: CASSLAAASGSNKALTDTQYF
j_call: TRBJ2-1; v_call: TRBV7-3; clone_size: few; d_call: -; cdr3_nt: TGTGCCAGCAGCTTAACGGGTCGCGGCTCCTACAATGAGCAGTTCTTC; cdr3_aa: CASSLTGRGSYNEQFF
j_call: TRBJ2-2; v_call: TRBV5-1; clone_size: large; d_call: TRBD2; cdr3_nt: TGCGCCAGCAGCTTGGGGGGACTAGCGGGAGCTGGCGGGGAGCTGTTTTTT; cdr3_aa: CASSLGGLAGAGGELFF
j_call: TRBJ2-1; v_call: TRBV6-5; clone_size: -; d_call: -; cdr3_nt: TGTGCCAGCAGTTACACAGGAAGGCAGTTCTTC; cdr3_aa: CASSYTGRQFF
j_call: TRBJ2-2; v_call: TRBV27; clone_size: few; d_call: -; cdr3_nt: TGTGCCAGCAGTTTAAACGAAGTAACCGGGGAGCTGTTTTTT; cdr3_aa: CASSLNEVTGELFF
j_call: TRBJ2-7; v_call: TRBV6-5; clone_size: -; d_call: TRBD1; cdr3_nt: TGTGCCAGCAGTTACTCTTTGGGACAGGGACTGTACGAGCAGTACTTC; cdr3_aa: CASSYSLGQGLYEQYF
j_call: TRBJ2-6; v_call: TRBV3-1/TRBV3-2; clone_size: -; d_call: TRBD2; cdr3_nt: TGTGCCAGCAGCCAGGGGAGCGGGAGGGCCTCTGGGGCCAACGTCCTGACTTTC; cdr3_aa: CASSQGSGRASGANVLTF
j_call: TRBJ2-1; v_call: TRBV7-9; clone_size: -; d_call: -; cdr3_nt: TGTGCCAGTATTAAGGTGAATGAGCAGTTCTTC; cdr3_aa: CASIKVNEQFF
j_call: TRBJ1-2; v_call: TRBV7-2; clone_size: few; d_call: TRBD1; cdr3_nt: TGTGCCAGCAGCTTAGATGGAGGACAGGGGGCCTTGCATGGCTACACCTTC; cdr3_aa: CASSLDGGQGALHGYTF
j_call: TRBJ2-7; v_call: TRBV19; clone_size: -; d_call: -; cdr3_nt: TGTGCCAGTAGTATAGCCGTCATGAAAATCTCCGAGCAGTACTTC; cdr3_aa: CASSIAVMKISEQYF